A selection of T cell receptor beta chains follows, all from one sample in a study of blood T cell repertoires in COVID-19. Profiling relied on immunoSEQ multiplex PCR, and the TCRdb table lists in-frame clones only, not all of them. The table shows over 200,000 clones, with about 88% occurring only once. The source material was peripheral blood. Receptor source: a woman between 55 and 75 years old with acute or convalescent COVID-19. The conserved cysteine and the conserved F or W are not part of the CDR3 here.

TRBJ2-2,TRBV5-1,ASTPPGRTGELF
TRBJ1-6,TRBV7-2,ASSLTGSSSYNSPLH
TRBJ1-5,TRBV6-5,ASSADRANNQPQH
TRBJ2-2,TRBV19,ASSIGARRGYTGELF
TRBJ2-3,TRBV6-4,ASSGLAGADTQY
TRBJ1-3,TRBV28,ASRAGAGNTIY
TRBJ1-3,TRBV19,ASSIAHGSSSGNTIY
TRBJ2-7,TRBV7-9,ASSYGTAYEQY
TRBJ2-3,TRBV30,AWVPGDTQY
TRBJ1-1,TRBV2,ASMKDRVNTEAF
TRBJ1-6,TRBV5-4,ASSLGSGGLNNSPLH
TRBJ2-7,TRBV4-1,ASSPTRTGGYEQY
TRBJ2-1,TRBV3-1/TRBV3-2,ASSHTSGARNEQF
TRBJ1-1,TRBV6-6,ASSWSNTEAF
TRBJ2-7,TRBV2,ASSYGHEQY
TRBJ2-3,TRBV7-2,ASSLDSGFAIDNTQY